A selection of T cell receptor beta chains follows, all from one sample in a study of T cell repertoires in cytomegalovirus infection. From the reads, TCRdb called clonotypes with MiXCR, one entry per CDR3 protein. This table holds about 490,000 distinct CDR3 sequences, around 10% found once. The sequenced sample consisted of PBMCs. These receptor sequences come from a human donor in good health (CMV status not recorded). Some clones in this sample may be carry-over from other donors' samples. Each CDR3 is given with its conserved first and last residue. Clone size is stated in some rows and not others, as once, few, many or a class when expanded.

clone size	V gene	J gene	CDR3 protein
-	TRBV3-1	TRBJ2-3	CASSLSGSFVTQYF
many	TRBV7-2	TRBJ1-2	CASSLNRVGRSHTF
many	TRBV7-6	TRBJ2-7	CASSLGTGREQYF
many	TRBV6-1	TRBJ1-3	CASSEGSLPFSGNTIYF
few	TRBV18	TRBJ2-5	CASSGTQETQYF
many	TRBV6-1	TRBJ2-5	CASSKPLTSGKETQYF
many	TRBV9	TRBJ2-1	CASSVRAGVTYNEQFF
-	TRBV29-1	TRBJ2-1	CSVQEGYNEQFF
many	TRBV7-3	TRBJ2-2	CASSPAAGTNTGELFF
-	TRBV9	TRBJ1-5	CASSGEQGFQPQHF
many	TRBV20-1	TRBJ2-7	CSARTVPGQGAGYEQYF
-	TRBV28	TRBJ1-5	CASQAGDSNQPQHF
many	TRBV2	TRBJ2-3	CASRLAGGPRSTDTQYF
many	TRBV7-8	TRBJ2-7	CASSLIVLAGYPYEQYF
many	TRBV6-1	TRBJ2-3	CASSEAGLAGIGTDTQYF
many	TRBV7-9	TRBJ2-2	CARTGASNTGELFF
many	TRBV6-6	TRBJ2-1	CAIAERFQFF
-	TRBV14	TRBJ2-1	CASSQMVGGVFKEQFF
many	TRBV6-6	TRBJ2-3	CASSPRAGDSTDTQYF
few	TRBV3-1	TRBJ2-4	CASSQDWSAKNIQYF